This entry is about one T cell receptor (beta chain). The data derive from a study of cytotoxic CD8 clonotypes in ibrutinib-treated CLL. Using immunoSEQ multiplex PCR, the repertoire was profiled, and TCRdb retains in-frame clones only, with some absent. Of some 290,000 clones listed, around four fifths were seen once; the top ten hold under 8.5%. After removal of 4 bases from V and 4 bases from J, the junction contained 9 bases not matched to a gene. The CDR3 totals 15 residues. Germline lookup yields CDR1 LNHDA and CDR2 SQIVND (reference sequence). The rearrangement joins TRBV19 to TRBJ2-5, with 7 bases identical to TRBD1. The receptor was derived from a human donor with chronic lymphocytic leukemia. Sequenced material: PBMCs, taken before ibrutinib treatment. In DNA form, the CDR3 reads TGTGCCAGTAGTAAGTCCCGGGACAGTCTAGAGACCCAGTACTTC. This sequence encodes CASSKSRDSLETQYF. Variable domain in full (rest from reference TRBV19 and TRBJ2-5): DGGITQSPKYLFRKEGQNVTLSCEQNLNHDAMYWYRQDPGQGLRLIYYSQIVNDFQKGDIAEGYSVSREKKESFPLTVTSAQKNPTAFYLCASSKSRDSLETQYFGPGTRLLVL.